One and the same sample provided the 23 T cell receptor beta chains below, sequenced in a study of blood T cell repertoires in COVID-19. Some clones are missing from TCRdb's copy, which holds only in-frame ones; the method was immunoSEQ multiplex PCR. The sample lists approximately 470,000 clones; roughly 90% were seen once. The specimen sequenced was PBMCs or T cells enriched from blood (not recorded which). These receptors were taken from a woman younger than 30 who had recovered from COVID-19.

The V call is TRBV6-5, the J call TRBJ2-3; 8 positions agree with TRBD2. With V trimmed by 9 bases and J by 5 bases, 10 bases remained unmatched. CDR3 length: 14 amino acids. The germline V gene has CDR1 MNHEY and CDR2 SVGAGI. CDR3 coding DNA: TGTGCCAGTTCTCTCGGGGGGGCGGGAGATACGCAGTATTTT. Its translation: CASSLGGAGDTQYF.

The genes are TRBV18 and TRBJ2-2; D is possibly TRBD1 (6 bases). This CDR3 spans 14 amino acids. The V end was cut by 3 bases, the J end by 4 bases, with 9 bases between. CDR1 KGHSH and CDR2 LQKENI come from the germline V gene. CDR3 amino acids: CASSPSDSTGELFF. CDR3 DNA sequence: TGTGCCAGCTCACCTTCGGACAGCACCGGGGAGCTGTTTTTT.

The CDR3 sequence: CATSDPGGPSGNTIYF. CDR3 DNA: TGTGCCACCAGTGACCCAGGGGGTCCCTCTGGAAACACCATATATTTT. The gene calls are TRBV24-1 and TRBJ1-3; 7 positions agree with TRBD1. The CDR3 length is 16 residues. J gave up 0 bases and V 4 bases, and 5 bases lay outside the gene matches. Germline CDR1 and CDR2: KGHDR and SFDVKD.

This chain links TRBV14 with TRBJ2-1, with no clear D. Germline assignment: CDR1 SGHDN and CDR2 FVKESK. The ends were cut back, 1 base at V and 5 bases at J, with 6 bases in the middle. This CDR3 contains 13 residues. CDR3 in DNA: TGTGCCAGCAGCCAAGGTCGGGACAATGAGCAGTTCTTC. Encoded protein: CASSQGRDNEQFF. The variable domain in full, completed from reference TRBV14 and TRBJ2-1, reads EAGVTQFPSHSVIEKGQTVTLRCDPISGHDNLYWYRRVMGKEIKFLLHFVKESKQDESGMPNNRFLAERTGGTYSTLKVQPAELEDSGVYFCASSQGRDNEQFFGPGTRLTVL.

The rearrangement uses TRBV18 and TRBJ1-1; 9 bases agree with TRBD1. The V and J ends lost 5 bases and 1 base, in that order; junction bases with no gene match: 5. CDR3 length: 15 amino acids. Germline CDR1 is KGHSH and CDR2 is LQKENI. The CDR3 region is CASSKDRGKNTEAFF. The CDR3 nucleotides are TGTGCCAGCTCAAAAGACAGGGGGAAGAACACTGAAGCTTTCTTT.

This chain's CDR3 is CAISTGDPGNTIYF. CDR3 DNA: TGTGCCATCAGCACAGGGGACCCTGGAAACACCATATATTTT. This chain connects TRBV10-3 to TRBJ1-3; 7 positions agree with TRBD1. From germline, CDR1 is ENHRY and CDR2 SYGVKD. Losses at the gene ends were 6 bases for V and 2 bases for J; bases not matched to a gene: 4. This CDR3 spans 14 amino acids.

V and J are TRBV5-1 and TRBJ1-1, with D possibly matching TRBD1 (6 bases). Germline CDR1 and CDR2: SGHRS and YFSETQ. Trimming shortened V by 2 bases and J by 7 bases, and 15 bases separated the two germline ends. This CDR3 is built from 14 residues. CDR3 DNA: TGCGCCAGCAGCTTCTCCGGGACAACCCTTGAAGCTTTCTTT. Translating it yields CASSFSGTTLEAFF. The whole variable domain, remainder taken from reference TRBV5-1 and TRBJ1-1, is KAGVTQTPRYLIKTRGQQVTLSCSPISGHRSVSWYQQTPGQGLQFLFEYFSETQRNKGNFPGRFSGRQFSNSRSEMNVSTLELGDSALYLCASSFSGTTLEAFFGQGTRLTVV.

This clone appeared once. The rearrangement links TRBV6-4 to TRBJ2-3, with 8 bases aligning to TRBD2. Germline V lookup: CDR1 MRHNA, CDR2 SNTAGT. CDR3 size: 13 residues. V shed 3 bases and J 11 bases; nucleotides not matched to a gene: 7. CDR3 loop: CASSESGGARQYF. In DNA, the CDR3 is TGTGCCAGCAGTGAATCCGGGGGGGCCCGGCAGTATTTT.

The CDR3 coding sequence is TGTGCCAGCAGCCAAGATCTTGGAAGCGGGGGGACCGGGGAGCTGTTTTTT. It is translated as CASSQDLGSGGTGELFF. The rearrangement joins TRBV4-2 to TRBJ2-2, with 9 bases that match TRBD2. The CDR3 is 17 amino acids. Trimming took 0 bases from V and 5 from J; bases not matched to a gene: 7. Germline CDR1 and CDR2: LGHNA and YNFKEQ.

The chain links TRBV28 to TRBJ2-5, with TRBD2 matching over 10 bases. Per the germline V gene, CDR1 is MDHEN and CDR2 is SYDVKM. This CDR3 comprises 12 residues. Germline trimming cut 6 bases from V and 7 bases from J; bases unmatched to any gene: 2. CDR3 nucleotides: TGTGCCAGCAGGCCTAGCGGGGGGACCCAGTACTTC. It yields the protein CASRPSGGTQYF.

The sample holds many counts of this clone. The rearrangement links TRBV9 to TRBJ2-4, with 7 bases matching TRBD1. CDR1 SGDLS and CDR2 YYNGEE come from the germline V gene. V shed 4 bases, J shed 9 bases, and the junction held 13 bases outside the gene matches. The CDR3 covers 15 residues. For the CDR3, the DNA is TGTGCCAGCAGCTACGAGGGACAGAGACTTTCCATTCAGTACTTC. This encodes CASSYEGQRLSIQYF.

The chain links TRBV28 to TRBJ2-7; D may be TRBD2 (6 bases). The CDR3 sequence is 16 residues long. V was cut by 5 bases and J by 2 bases, with 19 bases left in between. Germline values: CDR1 MDHEN, CDR2 SYDVKM. The CDR3 protein is CASSPPSDGGTYEQYF. In DNA form, the CDR3 reads TGTGCCAGCAGTCCCCCTAGCGACGGTGGGACCTACGAGCAGTACTTC.

The chain employs TRBV10-3 and TRBJ1-3; D gene ambiguous. Germline V lookup: CDR1 ENHRY, CDR2 SYGVKD. The length of the CDR3 is 16 residues. V lost 4 bases, J lost 0 bases, and 13 bases lay in between. The CDR3 bases are TGTGCCATCAGTGGAAGCTTTCAGGACTCTGGAAACACCATATATTTT. As protein: CAISGSFQDSGNTIYF.

This clone was seen a single time. This chain links TRBV11-2 with TRBJ1-2, with TRBD1 matching over 10 bases. The germline CDR1 and CDR2 sequences are SGHAT and FQNNGV. After removal of 5 bases from V and 2 bases from J, the junction contained 11 bases not matched to a gene. The CDR3 is 17 amino acids. Here the CDR3 reads CASSRRDRGLQNYGYTF. The CDR3 nucleotides read TGTGCCAGCAGCCGTCGGGACAGGGGCCTTCAAAACTATGGCTACACCTTC.

With regard to this clone: The sample carries other DNA sequences with the same CDR3. The chain couples TRBV19 to TRBJ1-5; tentatively, D is TRBD1 (6 bases). Trimming took 4 bases from V and 5 from J, leaving 12 bases between them. Per germline, CDR1 LNHDA and CDR2 SQIVND (reference sequence). The CDR3 has 14 amino acids. CDR3 bases: TGTGCCAGTAGTACGACAGGAAATGATCAGCCCCAGCATTTT. Residues: CASSTTGNDQPQHF.

V and J are TRBV6-5 and TRBJ1-4; 9 bases fit TRBD1. The CDR3 consists of 15 residues. V lost 5 bases and J lost 6; bases outside the gene matches: 7. Germline values: CDR1 MNHEY, CDR2 SVGAGI. This chain's CDR3 is CASSPGGQGYEKLFF. CDR3 DNA: TGTGCCAGCAGTCCAGGGGGACAGGGTTATGAAAAACTGTTTTTT.

The chain has TRBV5-4 and TRBJ2-5; possible D gene TRBD2, 5 bases. Germline CDR1 and CDR2: SGHNT and YYREEE (reference sequence). There are 14 residues in the CDR3. Deletions cut 0 bases from V and 4 bases from J, with 10 bases between. The CDR3 nucleotides are TGTGCCAGCAGCTTGGACCTAGCAGGAGAGACCCAGTACTTC. It encodes CASSLDLAGETQYF.

The rearrangement joins TRBV20-1 to TRBJ2-7, with D possibly TRBD2 on 5 matching bases. V lost 4 bases, J lost 0 bases, and 19 bases lay in between. CDR1 and CDR2 (germline): DFQATT, SNEGSKA (reference sequence). The CDR3 loop spans 16 amino acids. Here the CDR3 reads CSAIDVTSGLSYEQYF. The CDR3 nucleotides read TGCAGTGCTATTGACGTCACCAGCGGCCTCTCCTACGAGCAGTACTTC.

The chain couples TRBV6-5 to TRBJ1-2, with D possibly matching TRBD1 (6 bases). CDR1 MNHEY and CDR2 SVGAGI come from the germline V gene. This CDR3 is built from 13 residues. Trimming cost V 6 bases and J 6 bases, with 14 bases left between them. CDR3 sequence (DNA): TGTGCCAGCAGCTCAACAGGGTCTCATGGCTACACCTTC. It translates to CASSSTGSHGYTF.

The chain couples TRBV4-1 to TRBJ2-7; D remains unclear. Germline-derived CDR1 and CDR2 are MGHRA and YSYEKL. V was cut by 0 bases and J by 4 bases, with 10 bases left in between. There are 14 residues in the CDR3. The CDR3 DNA reads as TGCGCCAGCAGCCAAGATCTGGCCTTTTACGAGCAGTACTTC. Its translation: CASSQDLAFYEQYF.

The gene calls are TRBV2 and TRBJ2-3; 8 bases are shared with TRBD2. Trimming took 6 bases from V and 5 from J; bases not matched to a gene: 4. The germline V gene encodes CDR1 SNHLY and CDR2 FYNNEI. The CDR3 totals 13 residues. CDR3 DNA sequence: TGTGCCAGCAGCGGGGGGGCCGAAGATACGCAGTATTTT. Translated: CASSGGAEDTQYF.

The CDR3 DNA follows: TGTGCCAGCAGCCTACAGGGAAATAATTCACCCCTCCACTTT. Protein: CASSLQGNNSPLHF. The rearrangement uses TRBV11-2 and TRBJ1-6; a weak D match, TRBD1 (6 bases). V lost 5 bases, J lost 5 bases, and 10 bases lay in between. The germline gives CDR1 SGHAT, CDR2 FQNNGV. The CDR3 runs 14 residues.

This clone was found once. Within the sample, other DNA sequences also encode this same CDR3. The V call is TRBV28, the J call TRBJ1-1, with D perhaps TRBD1 (5 bases). This CDR3 contains 12 residues. Trimming removed 7 bases from V and 1 base from J, with 7 bases in between. Germline values: CDR1 MDHEN, CDR2 SYDVKM. Here the CDR3 reads CASKTGNTEAFF. The DNA of the CDR3 is TGTGCCAGCAAAACAGGGAACACTGAAGCTTTCTTT.